Listed here are 20 T cell receptor delta chains from one sample, sequenced in a study of delta chains in infants with herpesvirus infections. PBMC RNA was reverse transcribed using gamma-chain- and delta-chain-specific primers. TCRdb fed the RT-PCR reads into CATT to redo clone calling. The data contain about 1,400 delta-chain clones, about a third of them seen just once; the ten biggest clones take up more than 20%. The input for sequencing was peripheral blood, taken at time point 1 of longitudinal follow-up. The source of these receptors is a human donor who was a Ugandan infant, either HIV-exposed or HIV-unexposed (not recorded which).

The sample holds a few counts of this clone. The J gene is TRDJ1, the V gene TRDV1; 7 bases agree with TRDD3. The CDR3 is made up of 19 amino acids. Germline CDR1 TSWWSYY, CDR2 QGS. The V segment lost 3 bases and the J segment 0 bases; nucleotides outside the gene matches: 16. CDR3 sequence: CALGERGRRLGEYTDKLIF. DNA of the CDR3: TGTGCTCTTGGGGAGAGGGGCCGAAGATTGGGGGAGTACACCGATAAACTCATCTTT.

Comments on this clone: TCRdb records a much larger clone's protein for this DNA, with a difference at residue 17 that likely arises from a read error; the protein given is the translation of the DNA. This rearrangement joins TRDV1 to TRDJ1, with 9 bases identical to TRDD3. The CDR3 has 19 residues. Germline V gene data show CDR1 as TSWWSYY and CDR2 as QGS. The CDR3 DNA sequence: TGTGCTCTTGGGGAAAGGGATCCCACTGGGGGACCCGACACCGATAAACGCATCTTT. As protein: CALGERDPTGGPDTDKRIF.

By share of the sample, this clone is large. The same CDR3 also results from other DNA sequences found in this sample. The rearrangement joins TRAV29/DV5 to TRDJ1, with D perhaps TRDD3 (6 bases). The CDR3 covers 17 residues. Germline CDR1 is NSMFDY and CDR2 is ISSIKDK. V gave up 0 bases and J gave up 0 bases, with 18 bases separating them. CDR3 bases: TGTGCAGCAAGCGCGGGGATTCCCCTTCTGTACACCGATAAACTCATCTTT. Its protein product is CAASAGIPLLYTDKLIF.

This clone is labeled medium-sized (0.01 to 0.1%). The V and J genes are TRAV29/DV5 and TRDJ1, with 7 bases that match TRDD3. Trimming removed 5 bases from V and 2 bases from J; junction bases left unmatched: 9. Germline-derived CDR1 and CDR2 are NSMFDY and ISSIKDK. The CDR3 length is 14 residues. The CDR3 nucleotides are TGTGCAGCCCTATCGAAGGGGGATACCGATAAACTCATCTTT. The encoded protein is CAALSKGDTDKLIF.

This sequence joins TRDV2 and TRDJ1; maybe TRDD3 (7 bases). Looked up from germline, CDR1 is GEAIGNYY and CDR2 is EKD. V was cut by 3 bases and J by 0 bases, with 28 bases left in between. This CDR3 has 20 amino acids. The CDR3 DNA follows: TGTGCCTGTGACTCTGGTCTTCCTTCCCCACTGGGGATTTACACCGATAAACTCATCTTT. Residues: CACDSGLPSPLGIYTDKLIF.

DNA for the CDR3: TGTGCCTGTGACTTCCTATACTCTGGGGGATCTTCAAGCTCCTGGGACACCCGACAGATGTTTTTC. Its protein is CACDFLYSGGSSSSWDTRQMFF. The chain couples TRDV2 to TRDJ3, with 9 bases that match TRDD3. Germline V gives CDR1 GEAIGNYY, CDR2 EKD. V shed 3 bases and J 0 bases; nucleotides not matched to a gene: 17. The CDR3 is 22 amino acids.

As concerns this clone: A read error may explain this, as a much larger clone is one base away. The genes are TRDV2 and TRDJ3, with TRDD3 matching 7 bases. The germline CDR1 and CDR2 sequences are GEAIGNYY and EKD. The CDR3 runs to 21 residues. The CDR3 is CACDTLTGDPGSSRDTRQMFF. The CDR3 DNA reads as TGTGCCTGTGACACCCTTACTGGGGATCCAGGGAGCTCCCGGGACACCCGACAGATGTTTTTC.

With regard to this clone: A read error is likely here: a far larger clone is one base away. The V and J genes are TRDV2 and TRDJ2; 12 bases match TRDD3. This CDR3 is 15 amino acids long. The germline CDR1 and CDR2 sequences are GEAIGNYY and EKD. CDR3 sequence (DNA): TGTGCCCGTGACACTGGGGGATACTTGACAGCACAACTCTTCTTT. As protein: CARDTGGYLTAQLFF.

As to this clone: Just one base apart from a much larger clone, this may be a read error. V and J are TRDV1 and TRDJ2, with TRDD3 matching 8 bases. CDR1 TSWWSYY and CDR2 QGS come from the germline V gene. The CDR3 has 24 residues. This chain's CDR3 is CALGELVRTLPTPLGFWGTTQLFF. In DNA, the CDR3 is TGTGCTCTTGGGGAACTAGTGAGGACGCTTCCCACCCCCTTGGGTTTCTGGGGGACAACACAACTCTTCTTT.

This clone has only a few counts. The rearrangement links TRDV2 to TRDJ2, with 8 positions matching TRDD3. Germline V gene lookup returns CDR1 GEAIGNYY and CDR2 EKD. The CDR3 is made up of 17 amino acids. Trimming removed 2 bases from V and 3 bases from J; junction bases left unmatched: 10. CDR3 amino acids: CACDKLGAPGVTAQLFF. In DNA form, the CDR3 reads TGTGCCTGTGACAAACTGGGGGCTCCAGGAGTGACAGCACAACTCTTCTTT.

This clone appeared a few times. The chain carries TRDV1 and TRDJ1; 7 bases are a match to TRDD2. The trim removed 0 bases at V and 5 bases at J, leaving 12 bases unmatched. The CDR3 totals 17 residues. Germline CDR1 reads TSWWSYY; CDR2 reads QGS. CDR3 coding DNA: TGTGCTCTTGGGGAACTAATTTCCTACGGAGACCTGGATAAACTCATCTTT. Amino acids: CALGELISYGDLDKLIF.

The chain couples TRDV1 to TRDJ1; D may be TRDD3 (6 bases). V dropped 0 bases and J dropped 0 bases, with 38 bases sitting between them. Germline CDR1 reads TSWWSYY; CDR2 reads QGS. This CDR3 spans 25 amino acids. The CDR3 region is CALGELWTPPSGYSPLLSYTDKLIF. Here the CDR3 DNA reads TGTGCTCTTGGGGAACTGTGGACTCCCCCCTCTGGATACTCCCCCCTCTTATCATACACCGATAAACTCATCTTT.

This clone is classed as large. The rearrangement uses TRDV2 and TRDJ2, with D possibly matching TRDD3 (6 bases). Between the trimmed V and J ends, which lost 0 bases and 0 bases, there was a span of 13 bases. The CDR3 spans 17 residues. Germline V lookup: CDR1 GEAIGNYY, CDR2 EKD. The CDR3 reads CACDTDGGLTLTAQLFF. The CDR3 DNA sequence: TGTGCCTGTGACACCGATGGGGGCCTCACTTTGACAGCACAACTCTTCTTT.

This rearrangement joins TRDV1 to TRDJ1; 7 nucleotides agree with TRDD2. The CDR3 spans 22 residues. After removal of 3 bases from V and 0 bases from J, the junction contained 25 bases not matched to a gene. Per the germline V gene, CDR1 is TSWWSYY and CDR2 is QGS. This CDR3 is CALGEVPTPVVGKPSYTDKLIF. The CDR3 bases are TGTGCTCTTGGGGAGGTTCCTACACCTGTGGTGGGGAAACCTTCGTACACCGATAAACTCATCTTT.

Notes on this clone: A far larger clone is a single base away, which makes a read error likely. The chain joins TRDV1 to TRDJ2, with 12 bases fitting TRDD3. The V segment lost 4 bases and the J segment 4 bases; nucleotides outside the gene matches: 28. Germline-derived CDR1 and CDR2 are TSWWSYY and QGS. CDR3 length: 24 residues. The CDR3 reads CALGGTLQVELYWGIPPTTAQLFF. In DNA, the CDR3 is TGTGCTCTTGGGGGGACGCTTCAGGTGGAGCTTTACTGGGGGATACCCCCCACGACAGCACAACTCTTCTTT.

With respect to this clone: This likely traces to a read error, being one base from a far larger clone. The chain is built from TRDV2 and TRDJ1, with no clear D. Deletions cut 1 base from V and 7 bases from J, with 15 bases between. The CDR3 is 14 residues long. Germline loops: CDR1 GEAIGNYY, CDR2 EKD. The CDR3 sequence is CACDTNEDAVKLIF. The CDR3 DNA sequence: TGTGCCTGTGACACGAACGAGGACGCCGTTAAACTCATCTTT.

The rearrangement uses TRDV1 and TRDJ1; the match to TRDD3 covers 12 bases. The CDR3 length is 23 residues. The V segment lost 4 bases and the J segment 2 bases; nucleotides outside the gene matches: 26. Germline values: CDR1 TSWWSYY, CDR2 QGS. The CDR3 here is CALGAQRPSYVLGDTERTDKLIF. CDR3 DNA: TGTGCTCTTGGGGCCCAAAGGCCTTCCTACGTACTGGGGGATACAGAAAGGACCGATAAACTCATCTTT.

In this sample, this clone is medium-sized. V usage is TRDV1 and J usage is TRDJ1, with D perhaps TRDD3 (9 bases). V lost 0 bases and J 0 bases, leaving 29 bases between the germline ends. This CDR3 is 22 amino acids long. Germline-derived CDR1 and CDR2 are TSWWSYY and QGS. The CDR3 reads CALGELAPPSYSGGFHTDKLIF. In nucleotides, the CDR3 is TGTGCTCTTGGGGAACTAGCCCCGCCTTCCTATTCTGGGGGATTCCACACCGATAAACTCATCTTT.

Sample share makes this clone large (0.1 to 1%). The sample holds other DNA sequences that translate to the same CDR3. The chain couples TRDV2 to TRDJ3; 8 bases are shared with TRDD3. The CDR3 length is 17 residues. Germline V CDR1 and CDR2: GEAIGNYY, EKD. The junction had 0 bases not matched to a gene; V was cut back by 0 bases and J by 0 bases. The CDR3 nucleotides read TGTGCCTGTGACACCGGGGGATACTCCTGGGACACCCGACAGATGTTTTTC. This sequence encodes CACDTGGYSWDTRQMFF.

This clone is a singleton in its sample. This clone may be a read error of a much larger clone one base away. V usage is TRDV1 and J usage is TRDJ1, with TRDD3 as a possible D gene (6 bases). Germline assignment: CDR1 TSWWSYY and CDR2 QGS. V shed 1 base and J shed 4 bases, with 28 bases lying between them. The CDR3 is 20 residues long. CDR3 sequence: CALGERTYLGATGIGDKLIF. Here the CDR3 DNA reads TGTGCTCTTGGGGAACGTACCTACTTGGGGGCTACCGGCATAGGCGATAAACTCATCTTT.